The clone carrying this TCR beta chain was seen a handful of times. The data originate from a study of T cells of healthy individuals. Via MiXCR, TCRdb re-called the 5' RACE reads, giving one row per CDR3 protein. This sample carries about 100,000 distinct CDR3 sequences, under 20% of them seen once, and the ten largest clones take more than 5.5%. Trimming stripped 2 bases from V and 5 bases from J, with 15 bases between. Germline CDR1 is LGHNA and CDR2 is YSLEER. The CDR3 spans 15 residues. The J gene is TRBJ1-2, the V gene TRBV4-3; D is uncertain. The receptor comes from a human donor in good health. CDR3 coding DNA: TGCGCCAGCAGCCAAAATAGGGCCGAAGGGTATGGCTACACCTTC. Protein product: CASSQNRAEGYGYTF.